A single sample gave rise to the 2 T cell receptor beta chains below, sequenced in a study of T cells in women clearing cervical HPV infection. Here immunoSEQ multiplex PCR was the method, and the copy in TCRdb shows in-frame clones only, minus some. The sample holds roughly 40,000 clones. What was sequenced was blood buffy coat. These receptors originate from a woman aged 18 to 69 with a cervical HPV16 infection that either progressed to CIN3+ or cleared (not recorded which).

Note on this clone: The read finishes 3 residues shy of the CDR3 end, and the germline J gene is used to complete it. The chain employs TRBV5-1 and TRBJ2-4; TRBD2 aligns across 14 bases. After removal of 4 bases from V and 7 bases from J, the junction contained 10 bases not matched to a gene. The CDR3 extends over 17 amino acids. CDR1 SGHRS and CDR2 YFSETQ come from the germline V gene. The sequenced CDR3 bases are TGCGCCAGCAGCCCCGGGACTAGCGGGAGTTGGACGAACATT. The encoded protein is CASSPGTSGSWTNI. The entire CDR3 protein is CASSPGTSGSWTNIQYF.

In the case of this clone: Read sequence stops 3 residues before the CDR3 end, and the germline J gene provides the missing end. The chain is built from TRBV29-1 and TRBJ2-1; 7 bases agree with TRBD1. V was pared by 8 bases and J by 4 bases, with 8 bases of the junction left unmatched. This CDR3 contains 13 residues. The V gene's germline CDR1 is SQVTM and CDR2 ANQGSEA. CDR3 residues: CSTGTEIYNEQFF. Incomplete CDR3 DNA: TGCAGCACCGGGACAGAGATATACAATGAG.